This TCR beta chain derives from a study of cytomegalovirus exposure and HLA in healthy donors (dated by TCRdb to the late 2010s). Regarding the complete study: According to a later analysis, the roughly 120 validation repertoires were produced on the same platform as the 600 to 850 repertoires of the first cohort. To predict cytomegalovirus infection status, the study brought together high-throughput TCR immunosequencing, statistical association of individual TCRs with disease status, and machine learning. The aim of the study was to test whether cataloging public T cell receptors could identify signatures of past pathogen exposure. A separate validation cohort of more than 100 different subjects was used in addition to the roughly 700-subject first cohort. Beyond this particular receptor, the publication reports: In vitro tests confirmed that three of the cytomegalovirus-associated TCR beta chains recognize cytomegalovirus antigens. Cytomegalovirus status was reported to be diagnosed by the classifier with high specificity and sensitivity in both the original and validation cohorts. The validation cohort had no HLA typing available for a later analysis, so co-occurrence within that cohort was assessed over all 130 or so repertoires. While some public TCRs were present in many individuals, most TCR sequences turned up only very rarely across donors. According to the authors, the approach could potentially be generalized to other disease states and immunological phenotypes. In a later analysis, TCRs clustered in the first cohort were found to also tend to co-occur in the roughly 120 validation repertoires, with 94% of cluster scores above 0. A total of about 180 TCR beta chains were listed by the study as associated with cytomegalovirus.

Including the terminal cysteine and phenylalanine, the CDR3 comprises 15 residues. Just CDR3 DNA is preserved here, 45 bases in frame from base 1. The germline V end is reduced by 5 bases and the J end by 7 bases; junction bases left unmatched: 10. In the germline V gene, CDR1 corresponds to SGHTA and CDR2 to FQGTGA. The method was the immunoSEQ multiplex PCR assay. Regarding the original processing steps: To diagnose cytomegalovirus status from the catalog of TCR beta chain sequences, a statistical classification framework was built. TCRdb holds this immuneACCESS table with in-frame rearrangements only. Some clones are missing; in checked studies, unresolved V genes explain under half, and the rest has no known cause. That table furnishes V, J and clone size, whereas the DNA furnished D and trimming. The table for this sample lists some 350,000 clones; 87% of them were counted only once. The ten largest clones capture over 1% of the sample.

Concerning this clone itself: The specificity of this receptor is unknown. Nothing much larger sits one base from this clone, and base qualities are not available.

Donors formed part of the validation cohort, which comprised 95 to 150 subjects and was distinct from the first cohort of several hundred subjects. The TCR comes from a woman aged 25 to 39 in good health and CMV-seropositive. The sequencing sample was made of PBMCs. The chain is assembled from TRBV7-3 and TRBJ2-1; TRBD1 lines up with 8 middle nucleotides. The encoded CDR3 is CASSQGAVSINEQFF. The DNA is TGTGCCAGCAGCCAGGGGGCAGTGTCTATTAATGAGCAGTTCTTC.